The clone carrying this T cell receptor beta chain was recorded many times. What it binds is unknown. RNA transcripts were the template for amplifying TCR beta CDR3 regions. Carried out on the TCR CDR3, a first-round RT-PCR used the HTBI primer set. TCRdb ran MiXCR on the multiplex PCR reads and lists one entry per CDR3 protein. The data hold under 350,000 distinct CDR3 sequences, with about 17% observed a single time. Looked up from germline, CDR1 is SGDLS and CDR2 is YYNGEE. The CDR3 totals 14 residues. Trimming stripped 5 bases from V and 5 bases from J, with 16 bases between. The data originate from a study of T cells in Graves' hyperthyroidism and ophthalmopathy. Overall study findings and caveats: Appearing also in blood were most of the thyroid clonotypes expanded above 0.001.

Disease lasting under 3 months, a NOSPECS grade of at least 4, and a Clinical Activity Score of at least 3 were features of the ophthalmopathy patients. The study based diagnoses on clinical symptoms, serum thyroxine and TRAb, thyroid ultrasound and orbital computed tomography. This clonotype was sampled from an older woman with Graves' ophthalmopathy. The J gene is TRBJ1-1, the V gene TRBV9; no reliable D call. The sample comprised blood. This CDR3 reads CASSNLRGGTEAFF. The CDR3 DNA reads as TGTGCCAGCAGTAACCTAAGAGGAGGGACTGAAGCTTTCTTT.